Described below is a single T cell receptor beta chain sequence and its context. Antigen unknown. The data were obtained in a study of cytomegalovirus exposure and HLA in healthy donors. Looking at the study overall: Unique TCRs from HLA-typed donors, roughly 89 million of them, were held in an early data release.

General observations from the study: Overall, about 160 TCR beta chains were annotated as cytomegalovirus-associated. Most TCR sequences were uncommon, yet certain public TCRs appeared in many donors.

60 Vbeta and 13 Jbeta primers were used in PCR. TCRdb's copy holds only in-frame clones and misses some; the assay was immunoSEQ multiplex PCR. This table holds over 75,000 clones, roughly nine tenths found once. The CDR3 consists of 15 residues. Unmatched junction bases numbered 5, after V lost 1 base and J lost 4 bases. Germline CDR1 is MGHRA and CDR2 is YSYEKL. V usage is TRBV4-1 and J usage is TRBJ2-5, with 8 bases that match TRBD1. This TCR was sampled from a man aged 30-40 years in good health and CMV-seropositive. The specimen sequenced was PBMCs. CDR3 sequence: CASSQVGQGGETQYF. The CDR3 bases are TGCGCCAGCAGCCAAGTAGGACAGGGCGGAGAGACCCAGTACTTC.